Below, 31 T cell receptor beta chains from the same sample are listed, as sequenced in a study of OX40 agonist ivuxolimab in advanced cancers. The method was immunoSEQ multiplex PCR; TCRdb's version includes in-frame clones alone and lacks a portion of them. The data contain under 80,000 clones, more than 85% of them singletons. Sequencing was performed on CD4+ or CD8+ T cells sorted from blood, taken in a trial of the OX40 agonist ivuxolimab. The receptors stem from an adult with an advanced solid tumor such as melanoma, head and neck, liver or kidney cancer.

V gene TRBV2 combines with J gene TRBJ2-7; 7 nucleotides match TRBD1. From germline, CDR1 is SNHLY and CDR2 FYNNEI. The CDR3 covers 14 residues. Germline trimming cut 4 bases from V and 2 bases from J; bases unmatched to any gene: 5. The DNA of the CDR3 is TGTGCCAGCAGTGCCGGACAGGAAGCCTACGAGCAGTACTTC. Translating gives CASSAGQEAYEQYF.

In its sample, this clone was seen a few times. The junction departs from the called germline gene at one end, perhaps through a read error. This chain joins TRBV27 and TRBJ1-1; D might be TRBD1 (6 bases). CDR1 is MNHEY, CDR2 SMNVEV, per germline (reference sequence). This CDR3 is built from 11 residues. CDR3 DNA sequence: TGTGCCAGCCGAAGGGACACCGAAGCTTTCTTT. Encoded protein: CASRRDTEAFF.

This clone was detected only once. In DNA, the CDR3 is TGCGCCACCCGCGGGGACAGGGGTAATGAGCAGTTCTTC. It encodes CATRGDRGNEQFF. The chain recombines TRBV10-2 with TRBJ2-1; TRBD1 matches at 10 bases. Trimming took 10 bases from V and 7 from J; bases not matched to a gene: 7. The CDR3 is 13 amino acids. The germline CDR1 and CDR2 sequences are WSHSY and SAAADI.

The V and J genes are TRBV19 and TRBJ2-1, with 8 bases that match TRBD1. Germline loops: CDR1 LNHDA, CDR2 SQIVND (reference sequence). J gave up 9 bases and V 5 bases, and 3 bases lay outside the gene matches. There are 12 residues in the CDR3. As DNA, the CDR3 is TGTGCCAGTAGTGCCGACAGGGGTGAGCAGTTCTTC. Protein product: CASSADRGEQFF.

The chain employs TRBV4-3 and TRBJ2-7, with D maybe TRBD1 (6 bases). Germline V gives CDR1 LGHNA, CDR2 YSLEER. CDR3 size: 15 residues. Trimming pared 1 base from V and 9 bases from J, leaving 19 bases between. This chain's CDR3 is CASSQGLQGWGGQYF. The CDR3 nucleotides read TGCGCCAGCAGCCAAGGATTACAGGGCTGGGGCGGGCAGTACTTC.

This clone is a singleton in its sample. This chain links TRBV25-1 with TRBJ1-1; a possible D gene is TRBD1 (6 bases). The CDR3 length is 15 residues. Germline V CDR1 and CDR2: MGHDK, SYGVNS. The ends were cut back, 1 base at V and 3 bases at J, with 12 bases in the middle. CDR3 sequence (DNA): TGTGCCAGCAGTGAATTGGGGGGCAGACACACTGAAGCTTTCTTT. This gives the protein CASSELGGRHTEAFF.

The rearrangement joins TRBV5-1 to TRBJ2-5, with 12 bases fitting TRBD1. V trimming: 4 bases; J trimming: 5 bases; junction bases outside the gene matches: 6. CDR3 length: 15 amino acids. Per germline, CDR1 SGHRS and CDR2 YFSETQ. Written as DNA, the CDR3 is TGCGCCAGCAGCGACGGGACAGGGGGCTCGGAGACCCAGTACTTC. Translation gives CASSDGTGGSETQYF.

The V and J genes are TRBV9 and TRBJ2-1, with 12 positions matching TRBD2. CDR3 size: 17 residues. The V segment lost 3 bases and the J segment 4 bases; nucleotides outside the gene matches: 8. In germline, CDR1 is SGDLS, CDR2 YYNGEE. The CDR3 coding sequence is TGTGCCAGCAGCGCTGCAACCGGGACTAGCGGGTACAATGAGCAGTTCTTC. Encoded protein: CASSAATGTSGYNEQFF.

This chain links TRBV5-6 with TRBJ2-2; D is undetermined. The V gene lost 0 bases and the J gene lost 7 bases, with 13 bases spanning the gap. Germline assignment: CDR1 SGHDT and CDR2 YYEEEE. The CDR3 totals 15 residues. CDR3 in amino acids: CASSLGGSKVGELFF. The CDR3 coding sequence is TGTGCCAGCAGCTTGGGAGGTTCGAAGGTCGGGGAGCTGTTTTTT.

This rearrangement joins TRBV6-1 to TRBJ1-5; D might be TRBD1 (5 bases). Germline CDR1 and CDR2: MNHNS and SASEGT. V lost 6 bases and J lost 1, with 13 bases in between. The CDR3 runs to 15 residues. CDR3 nucleotides: TGTGCCAGCAGCGAACGCCGACAGAGCAATCAGCCCCAGCATTTT. It is translated as CASSERRQSNQPQHF.

The chain is built from TRBV4-3 and TRBJ2-1; D perhaps matches TRBD2 (5 bases). The V end lost 0 bases, the J end lost 4 bases, and 10 bases lay between the germline ends. The CDR3 contains 15 residues. Germline V gene sequence: CDR1 LGHNA, CDR2 YSLEER. The CDR3 protein is CASSQELSGYNEQFF. In nucleotides, the CDR3 is TGCGCCAGCAGCCAAGAATTGTCGGGATACAATGAGCAGTTCTTC.

This clone was counted once. J is TRBJ2-1 and V is TRBV6-5, with 8 bases matching TRBD1. The CDR3 is 13 amino acids. Trimming removed 0 bases from V and 9 bases from J; junction bases left unmatched: 1. Germline-derived CDR1 and CDR2 are MNHEY and SVGAGI. In DNA, the CDR3 is TGTGCCAGCAGTTACTCTGGACAGGGTGAGCAGTTCTTC. It specifies CASSYSGQGEQFF.

The V gene is TRBV10-2, the J gene TRBJ2-7, with D unclear. V dropped 3 bases and J dropped 4 bases, with 4 bases sitting between them. The CDR3 is 11 amino acids. CDR1 WSHSY and CDR2 SAAADI come from the germline V gene. The CDR3 DNA follows: TGCGCCAGCAGTGATGGGTACGAGCAGTACTTC. This sequence encodes CASSDGYEQYF.

The rearrangement uses TRBV19 and TRBJ1-1; D not resolved. Germline loops: CDR1 LNHDA, CDR2 SQIVND (reference sequence). There are 13 residues in the CDR3. The V end was cut by 2 bases, the J end by 5 bases, with 9 bases between. This CDR3 reads CASSISDGTEAFF. CDR3 nucleotide sequence: TGTGCCAGTAGTATATCCGACGGGACTGAAGCTTTCTTT. Drawing the rest from reference TRBV19 and TRBJ1-1, the complete variable domain is DGGITQSPKYLFRKEGQNVTLSCEQNLNHDAMYWYRQDPGQGLRLIYYSQIVNDFQKGDIAEGYSVSREKKESFPLTVTSAQKNPTAFYLCASSISDGTEAFFGQGTRLTVV.

This clone was observed once. The chain joins TRBV13 to TRBJ2-5; TRBD1 matches at 11 bases. This CDR3 is 15 amino acids long. The V and J ends lost 4 bases and 5 bases, in that order; junction bases with no gene match: 6. CDR1 PRHDT and CDR2 FYEKMQ come from the germline V gene (reference sequence). The CDR3 protein is CASSSGQGGGETQYF. CDR3 nucleotides: TGTGCCAGCAGCTCGGGACAGGGGGGCGGTGAGACCCAGTACTTC.

The rearrangement joins TRBV27 to TRBJ1-1; no firm D call. The germline CDR1 and CDR2 sequences are MNHEY and SMNVEV (reference sequence). The CDR3 totals 15 residues. Trimming took off 2 bases at V and 0 bases at J, with 10 bases between the two ends. The chain's CDR3 is CASSLSWGLNTEAFF. The DNA for the CDR3 is TGTGCCAGCAGTTTAAGTTGGGGTTTGAACACTGAAGCTTTCTTT.

Here the CDR3 reads CASSSGKGGNEQFF. CDR3 coding DNA: TGTGCCAGCAGCTCGGGGAAAGGGGGCAATGAGCAGTTCTTC. The V call is TRBV7-6, the J call TRBJ2-1; D possibly corresponds to TRBD1 (6 bases). CDR1 is SGHVS, CDR2 FNYEAQ, per germline. The CDR3 contains 14 residues. V lost 4 bases and J lost 6, with 13 bases in between.

This clone is a singleton in its sample. Here the CDR3 DNA reads TGTGCCAGCAACCCACGAGGCTCCTATAATTCACCCCTCCACTTT. Encoded protein: CASNPRGSYNSPLHF. V gene TRBV27 combines with J gene TRBJ1-6; unclear D gene. Germline assignment: CDR1 MNHEY and CDR2 SMNVEV (reference sequence). Trimming removed 7 bases at V and 0 bases at J, with 10 bases between. The CDR3 sequence is 15 residues long.

The chain couples TRBV7-9 to TRBJ1-5, with D unresolved. The CDR3 runs 15 residues. CDR1 and CDR2 (germline): SEHNR, FQNEAQ (reference sequence). V gave up 6 bases and J gave up 5 bases, with 17 bases separating them. DNA of the CDR3: TGTGCCAGCAGTCCTGCGGGCGGCTGGGATCAGCCCCAGCATTTT. This codes for CASSPAGGWDQPQHF. The variable domain in full, with the rest retrieved from reference TRBV7-9 and TRBJ1-5, is DTGVSQNPRHKITKRGQNVTFRCDPISEHNRLYWYRQTLGQGPEFLTYFQNEAQLEKSRLLSDRFSAERPKGSFSTLEIQRTEQGDSAMYLCASSPAGGWDQPQHFGDGTRLSIL.

This rearrangement joins TRBV18 to TRBJ1-1; 9 nucleotides align to TRBD1. V shed 8 bases, J shed 1 base, and the junction held 14 bases outside the gene matches. The CDR3 is made up of 17 amino acids. Looked up from germline, CDR1 is KGHSH and CDR2 is LQKENI. The CDR3 is CASQVRGGTGTNTEAFF. CDR3 nucleotide sequence: TGTGCCAGCCAGGTGCGGGGGGGGACAGGGACGAACACTGAAGCTTTCTTT. Filled out from reference TRBV18 and TRBJ1-1, the complete variable domain reads NAGVMQNPRHLVRRRGQEARLRCSPMKGHSHVYWYRQLPEEGLKFMVYLQKENIIDESGMPKERFSAEFPKEGPSILRIQQVVRGDSAAYFCASQVRGGTGTNTEAFFGQGTRLTVV.

The chain links TRBV11-2 to TRBJ2-1; D is ambiguous. The CDR3 totals 11 residues. Germline V CDR1 and CDR2: SGHAT, FQNNGV. The germline V and J ends were trimmed by 6 bases and 10 bases, with 10 bases remaining between them. The CDR3 nucleotides are TGTGCCAGCAGTTACCTCGGGGAGCAGTTCTTC. Its translation: CASSYLGEQFF.

The J gene is TRBJ2-7, the V gene TRBV27, with D possibly TRBD2 on 6 matching bases. Trimming removed 3 bases at V and 2 bases at J, with 8 bases between. CDR3 length: 13 residues. Germline V gives CDR1 MNHEY, CDR2 SMNVEV (reference sequence). CDR3 region: CASSFSGAYEQYF. Written as DNA, the CDR3 is TGTGCCAGCAGTTTTTCGGGGGCCTACGAGCAGTACTTC.

J is TRBJ1-5 and V is TRBV27; D is perhaps TRBD1 (5 bases). This CDR3 comprises 14 residues. Between the trimmed V and J ends, which lost 1 base and 2 bases, there was a span of 6 bases. The germline V gene has CDR1 MNHEY and CDR2 SMNVEV (reference sequence). Written as DNA, the CDR3 is TGTGCCAGCAGTTTATGGGGGGGCAATCAGCCCCAGCATTTT. This encodes CASSLWGGNQPQHF.

This chain uses TRBV9 with TRBJ1-2; a weak D match, TRBD1 (5 bases). The length of the CDR3 is 16 residues. Germline V gene lookup returns CDR1 SGDLS and CDR2 YYNGEE. V lost 3 bases, J lost 4 bases, and 19 bases lay in between. The DNA for the CDR3 is TGTGCCAGCAGCGCCGAAGACCCCCGGGGGGTCTATGGCTACACCTTC. Its protein product is CASSAEDPRGVYGYTF.

The rearrangement links TRBV2 to TRBJ2-1; D is unresolved. The CDR3 has 14 amino acids. CDR1 is SNHLY and CDR2 is FYNNEI in the germline V gene. V was trimmed by 1 base and J by 1 base, leaving 5 bases between them. Here the CDR3 reads CASSEGGSYNEQFF. DNA for the CDR3: TGTGCCAGCAGTGAAGGGGGATCCTACAATGAGCAGTTCTTC. Using reference TRBV2 and TRBJ2-1 for the parts outside the CDR3, the full variable domain is EPEVTQTPSHQVTQMGQEVILRCVPISNHLYFYWYRQILGQKVEFLVSFYNNEISEKSEIFDDQFSVERPDGSNFTLKIRSTKLEDSAMYFCASSEGGSYNEQFFGPGTRLTVL.

The chain employs TRBV7-2 and TRBJ2-7, with 9 bases fitting TRBD1. Per germline, CDR1 SGHTA and CDR2 FQGNSA. The J segment lost 2 bases and the V segment lost 9 bases, leaving 14 bases of the junction unmatched. The CDR3 loop spans 16 amino acids. The CDR3 here is CARPLGGRTGAYEQYF. The CDR3 DNA reads as TGTGCCAGGCCTCTGGGGGGGAGGACAGGGGCCTACGAGCAGTACTTC.

This chain connects TRBV5-1 to TRBJ2-5; 10 bases line up with TRBD1. The tail of the sequence fits TRBJ2-7 better, so the J call may be wrong. Germline V gene data show CDR1 as SGHRS and CDR2 as YFSETQ. CDR3 length: 14 amino acids. The CDR3 sequence is CASHPGQGSYEQYF. The CDR3 coding sequence is TGCGCCAGCCATCCGGGACAGGGGTCCTACGAGCAGTACTTC.

CDR3 coding DNA: TGTGCCAGCAGCGTAGGAGGGTTAGGCCGGGATACGCAGTATTTT. Translated: CASSVGGLGRDTQYF. The V and J genes are TRBV9 and TRBJ2-3; D is possibly TRBD2 (5 bases). Germline CDR1 is SGDLS and CDR2 is YYNGEE. V lost 0 bases and J 6 bases, leaving 14 bases between the germline ends. The CDR3 runs 15 residues.

The CDR3 sequence is CASSLGAGGMNTEAFF. In DNA form, the CDR3 reads TGTGCCAGCAGCTTAGGGGCAGGGGGCATGAACACTGAAGCTTTCTTT. The genes are TRBV7-2 and TRBJ1-1; 8 bases match TRBD1. The CDR3 is made up of 16 amino acids. Losses at the gene ends were 1 base for V and 0 bases for J; bases not matched to a gene: 4. Germline CDR1 is SGHTA and CDR2 is FQGNSA.

This clone was observed a single time. The CDR3 here is CASSLAGQGMGEAFF. The CDR3 nucleotides read TGCGCCAGCAGCTTGGCGGGACAGGGCATGGGTGAAGCTTTCTTT. The chain recombines TRBV5-1 with TRBJ1-1, with TRBD1 matching over 9 bases. Germline V gene lookup returns CDR1 SGHRS and CDR2 YFSETQ. V lost 0 bases to trimming and J lost 7 bases; unmatched junction nucleotides: 7. This CDR3 has 15 amino acids.

This clone appeared once. This CDR3 is CATSRVVMNTEAFF. CDR3 coding DNA: TGTGCCACCAGCAGAGTAGTGATGAACACTGAAGCTTTCTTT. The chain uses TRBV15 and TRBJ1-1; unclear D gene. The CDR3 extends over 14 amino acids. The V end lost 1 base, the J end lost 0 bases, and 6 bases lay between the germline ends. Germline V gives CDR1 LNHNV, CDR2 YYDKDF (reference sequence).